The next 19 T cell receptor beta chains were all read from a single sample in a study of CD8 T cells in ankylosing spondylitis. MiXCR, applied by TCRdb to the 5' RACE reads, yields one record per CDR3 protein. This table has 130,000 to 150,000 distinct CDR3 sequences, 7.5% to 9.5% appearing once. Sequenced material: synovial fluid, either unsorted or a sorted T cell fraction (not recorded which). These receptors all stem from a male donor with ankylosing spondylitis.

This clonotype has at least ten counts. The chain has TRBV10-2 and TRBJ1-6, with D possibly TRBD1 on 5 matching bases. Trimming stripped 5 bases from V and 9 bases from J, with 14 bases between. This CDR3 has 14 residues. Germline CDR1 is WSHSY and CDR2 is SAAADI. The CDR3 region has the DNA TGCGCCAGCAGTCAGCAGGGTGCGCGTTCACCCCTCCACTTT. Translated: CASSQQGARSPLHF.

This clonotype was observed many times. The J gene is TRBJ2-1, the V gene TRBV24-1, with D possibly being TRBD1 (6 bases). Germline V gene lookup returns CDR1 KGHDR and CDR2 SFDVKD. CDR3 length: 12 residues. The V end lost 3 bases, the J end lost 10 bases, and 9 bases lay between the germline ends. CDR3 loop: CATSDPDREQFF. CDR3 sequence (DNA): TGTGCCACCAGTGATCCGGACAGAGAGCAGTTCTTC.

This clonotype was detected ten times or more. This chain connects TRBV2 to TRBJ1-5; no clear D gene. The CDR3 spans 15 residues. V lost 4 bases, J lost 3 bases, and 13 bases lay in between. Germline-derived CDR1 and CDR2 are SNHLY and FYNNEI. CDR3 in DNA: TGTGCCAGCAGTGCTATCAGACACCTCAATCAGCCCCAGCATTTT. Residues: CASSAIRHLNQPQHF. The full variable domain, completed using reference TRBV2 and TRBJ1-5, is EPEVTQTPSHQVTQMGQEVILRCVPISNHLYFYWYRQILGQKVEFLVSFYNNEISEKSEIFDDQFSVERPDGSNFTLKIRSTKLEDSAMYFCASSAIRHLNQPQHFGDGTRLSIL.

The table lists this clonotype with a few counts. One junction end disagrees with the germline gene, perhaps due to a read error. The chain links TRBV7-9 to TRBJ2-1; 7 bases match TRBD2. CDR1 and CDR2 (germline): SEHNR, FQNEAQ (reference sequence). The CDR3 covers 12 residues. CDR3 sequence reads: CASSLVGGLDLF. The CDR3 nucleotides read TGTGCCAGCAGCTTAGTTGGAGGACTAGATCTCTTC.

Many counts were recorded for this clonotype. The chain joins TRBV7-8 to TRBJ2-1, with 10 bases aligning to TRBD2. Germline trimming cut 5 bases from V and 4 bases from J; bases unmatched to any gene: 5. Germline CDR1 is SGHVS and CDR2 is FQNEAQ. CDR3 length equals 15 residues. The CDR3: CASSDQAGGYNEQFF. The CDR3 bases are TGTGCCAGCAGCGACCAAGCGGGAGGGTACAATGAGCAGTTCTTC. Complete variable domain (other parts from reference TRBV7-8 and TRBJ2-1): GAGVSQSPRYKVAKRGQDVALRCDPISGHVSLFWYQQALGQGPEFLTYFQNEAQLDKSGLPSDRFFAERPEGSVSTLKIQRTQQEDSAVYLCASSDQAGGYNEQFFGPGTRLTVL.

J is TRBJ1-2 and V is TRBV11-2; 9 bases align to TRBD1. CDR1 is SGHAT and CDR2 is FQNNGV in the germline V gene. The CDR3 contains 15 residues. With 3 bases clipped from V and 5 bases from J, the junction kept 7 bases outside the gene matches. CDR3 protein: CASSFSRDRVYGYTF. CDR3 nucleotide sequence: TGTGCCAGCAGCTTTTCCCGGGACAGGGTTTATGGCTACACCTTC.

J is TRBJ2-7 and V is TRBV25-1, with D perhaps TRBD1 or TRBD2 (5 bases each). CDR1 is MGHDK and CDR2 is SYGVNS in the germline V gene. The CDR3 extends over 18 amino acids. V dropped 4 bases and J dropped 0 bases, with 22 bases sitting between them. DNA for the CDR3: TGTGCCAGCAGTGCGCTTCGCCTCCGGGACGGGGACTCCTACGAGCAGTACTTC. Residues: CASSALRLRDGDSYEQYF.

On this clonotype: It may be a read error: a sequence one base away is much more abundant. The chain is built from TRBV5-1 and TRBJ1-1; D ambiguous. Germline-derived CDR1 and CDR2 are SGHRS and YFSETQ. The CDR3 extends over 12 amino acids. The CDR3 bases are TGCGCCAGCAGCTTGACCGAGTCTGAAGTTTTCTTT. Protein sequence: CASSLTESEVFF.

In this sample, this clonotype turned up a few times. This chain connects TRBV20-1 to TRBJ1-5; TRBD1 might be the D (6 bases). V lost 1 base and J lost 0, with 19 bases in between. The CDR3 extends over 18 amino acids. Germline lookup yields CDR1 DFQATT and CDR2 SNEGSKA (reference sequence). CDR3 sequence reads: CSARGQAGRGYSNQPQHF. CDR3 DNA sequence: TGCAGTGCTAGAGGACAGGCAGGCAGGGGCTATAGCAATCAGCCCCAGCATTTT.

This clonotype has a count of ten or more. This chain connects TRBV7-9 to TRBJ2-5; D may be TRBD1 (7 bases). From germline, CDR1 is SEHNR and CDR2 FQNEAQ (reference sequence). The CDR3 length is 15 residues. V was trimmed by 7 bases and J by 5 bases, leaving 20 bases between them. The CDR3 DNA is TGTGCCAGCAAGCCCCAGGGGGGTTCTGGGGAGACCCAGTACTTC. Its translation is CASKPQGGSGETQYF.

This clonotype was seen at least ten times. The CDR3 reads CASSLFGQGNSYEQYF. DNA for the CDR3: TGTGCCAGCAGCTTATTCGGACAGGGGAACTCCTACGAGCAGTACTTC. This chain joins TRBV7-2 and TRBJ2-7; 9 bases match TRBD1. The germline CDR1 and CDR2 sequences are SGHTA and FQGNSA. This CDR3 is built from 16 residues. J was trimmed by 0 bases and V by 2 bases; bases with no gene match: 5.

This clonotype was picked up a small number of times. This chain connects TRBV7-2 to TRBJ1-2; D unclear. Trimming took off 5 bases at V and 7 bases at J, with 14 bases between the two ends. This CDR3 spans 13 amino acids. Germline assignment: CDR1 SGHTA and CDR2 FQGNSA. The CDR3 is CASSPATGGGYTF. CDR3 coding DNA: TGTGCCAGCAGCCCGGCGACCGGTGGTGGCTACACCTTC.

The count of this clonotype is one. This rearrangement joins TRBV20-1 to TRBJ2-1, with no clear D. From germline, CDR1 is DFQATT and CDR2 SNEGSKA (reference sequence). The CDR3 runs to 14 residues. The CDR3 here is CSGQIGQVYNEQFF. CDR3 DNA sequence: TGCAGCGGCCAGATCGGGCAGGTTTACAATGAGCAGTTCTTC.

Many counts were recorded for this clonotype. This chain connects TRBV12-3 or TRBV12-4 to TRBJ2-3, with D tentatively TRBD2 (6 bases). The V gene lost 8 bases and the J gene lost 0 bases, with 9 bases spanning the gap. This CDR3 has 13 amino acids. The CDR3 nucleotides read TGTGCCAGCTCGGGACTTAGCACAGATACGCAGTATTTT. Translated, it gives CASSGLSTDTQYF.

The table lists this clonotype with a few counts. The chain combines TRBV7-2 with TRBJ2-7; D is ambiguous. The germline V and J ends were trimmed by 2 bases and 0 bases, with 8 bases remaining between them. This CDR3 is built from 14 residues. The germline V gene has CDR1 SGHTA and CDR2 FQGNSA. CDR3 protein: CASSLSFVSYEQYF. The CDR3 nucleotides read TGTGCCAGCAGCTTATCTTTTGTCTCCTACGAGCAGTACTTC. Together with reference TRBV7-2 and TRBJ2-7, the CDR3 gives the full variable domain: GAGVSQSPSNKVTEKGKDVELRCDPISGHTALYWYRQSLGQGLEFLIYFQGNSAPDKSGLPSDRFSAERTGGSVSTLTIQRTQQEDSAVYLCASSLSFVSYEQYFGPGTRLTVT.

This clonotype was counted only a few times. The chain couples TRBV29-1 to TRBJ2-1, with D unresolved. The CDR3 contains 13 residues. V was cut by 5 bases and J by 4 bases, with 12 bases left in between. Germline values: CDR1 SQVTM, CDR2 ANQGSEA. CDR3 DNA: TGCAGCGTTATATTACATCTTTACAATGAGCAGTTCTTC. It encodes CSVILHLYNEQFF.

At least ten counts were recorded for this clonotype. The chain carries TRBV20-1 and TRBJ2-1; the D gene is possibly TRBD2 (6 bases). Trimming shortened V by 6 bases and J by 1 base, and 22 bases separated the two germline ends. Germline V gene lookup returns CDR1 DFQATT and CDR2 SNEGSKA (reference sequence). The CDR3 is made up of 17 amino acids. The CDR3 coding sequence is TGCAGTGCCATAGTTTTCTCCGGGACTCCATCCTACAATGAGCAGTTCTTC. Translating gives CSAIVFSGTPSYNEQFF.

This clonotype was counted at least ten times. The V call is TRBV7-9, the J call TRBJ1-2, with a possible D match to TRBD1 (5 bases). The CDR3 consists of 15 residues. V dropped 3 bases and J dropped 2 bases, with 13 bases sitting between them. Germline CDR1 reads SEHNR; CDR2 reads FQNEAQ (reference sequence). The CDR3 loop reads CASSFYLGRNYGYTF. CDR3 coding DNA: TGTGCCAGCAGCTTCTACTTGGGACGGAACTATGGCTACACCTTC.

The V and J genes are TRBV4-1 and TRBJ1-2; D is ambiguous. With 2 bases removed from V and 2 bases from J, the gap between germline ends came to 12 bases. Germline CDR1 MGHRA, CDR2 YSYEKL. This CDR3 region has 15 residues. The CDR3 spells CASSQNEYSNYGYTF. The CDR3 nucleotides are TGCGCCAGCAGCCAAAATGAGTACTCCAACTATGGCTACACCTTC.